The TCR beta chain under discussion was sequenced for a study of T-cell reconstitution after alpha-beta-depleted transplantation in children. Unique molecular identifiers featured in how the TCRbeta library was prepared. TCRdb reprocessed the PCR reads with MiXCR, giving one entry per CDR3 protein. The table has roughly 500,000 distinct CDR3 sequences, about 33% seen once. The CDR3 extends over 12 amino acids. Germline V lookup: CDR1 SQVTM, CDR2 ANQGSEA. J lost 8 bases, V lost 7 bases, and 8 bases had no gene match. This clonotype was sampled from a human donor who donated a stem cell graft to a child with aplastic anemia. The sample in question was PBMCs from the stem cell graft donor, obtained from the stem cell graft. V is TRBV29-1 and J is TRBJ1-1; 9 bases align to TRBD1. The CDR3 loop reads CSAPTGGSEAFF. DNA of the CDR3: TGCAGCGCCCCGACAGGGGGTTCCGAAGCTTTCTTT.